The 17 T cell receptor beta chains reported below all come from one sample, sequenced in a study of T cell responses to AZD1222 COVID-19 vaccine. TCRdb keeps only in-frame clones here, not all; method: immunoSEQ multiplex PCR. This table holds some 94,000 clones, around 90% found once. Here the sequenced sample was peripheral blood, taken on day 0 of AZD1222 vaccination. Receptors were obtained from an adult in good health.

A single count supports this clone. The rearrangement uses TRBV7-9 and TRBJ1-2, with D possibly TRBD1 on 5 matching bases. The V and J ends lost 0 bases and 6 bases respectively, with 8 bases between them. This CDR3 has 13 residues. CDR1 and CDR2 from the germline V gene are SEHNR and FQNEAQ (reference sequence). For the CDR3, the DNA is TGTGCCAGCAGCTTAGCGGTGGGGGATGGCTACACCTTC. Encoded protein: CASSLAVGDGYTF. Full variable domain (rest looked up from reference TRBV7-9 and TRBJ1-2): DTGVSQNPRHKITKRGQNVTFRCDPISEHNRLYWYRQTLGQGPEFLTYFQNEAQLEKSRLLSDRFSAERPKGSFSTLEIQRTEQGDSAMYLCASSLAVGDGYTFGSGTRLTVV.

J is TRBJ1-4 and V is TRBV5-4; D may be TRBD1 (6 bases). The CDR3 covers 16 residues. Germline-derived CDR1 and CDR2 are SGHNT and YYREEE (reference sequence). V dropped 2 bases and J dropped 0 bases, with 11 bases sitting between them. The DNA for the CDR3 is TGTGCCAGCAGCTTCCAGGGGAGGGCAACTAATGAAAAACTGTTTTTT. This gives the protein CASSFQGRATNEKLFF.

This chain connects TRBV7-2 to TRBJ2-7, with 8 bases matching TRBD1. V gave up 1 base and J gave up 0 bases; unmatched junction bases: 2. CDR3 size: 15 residues. CDR1 and CDR2 from the germline V gene are SGHTA and FQGNSA. The CDR3 is CASSLVDRASYEQYF. The CDR3 DNA is TGTGCCAGCAGCTTAGTGGACAGGGCCTCCTACGAGCAGTACTTC.

The CDR3 loop reads CASSSTGVTDTQYF. CDR3 nucleotide sequence: TGTGCCAGCAGTTCAACAGGGGTCACAGATACGCAGTATTTT. The chain couples TRBV28 to TRBJ2-3, with 7 positions matching TRBD1. Trimming removed 4 bases from V and 2 bases from J; junction bases left unmatched: 3. Germline V lookup: CDR1 MDHEN, CDR2 SYDVKM. This CDR3 region has 14 residues.

The chain joins TRBV7-2 to TRBJ2-1; 14 nucleotides agree with TRBD2. J was trimmed by 8 bases and V by 5 bases; bases with no gene match: 5. The CDR3 covers 15 residues. Per the germline V gene, CDR1 is SGHTA and CDR2 is FQGNSA. The CDR3 here is CASSLGLAGGYEQFF. The DNA for the CDR3 is TGTGCCAGCAGCCTAGGACTAGCGGGGGGCTATGAGCAGTTCTTC.

The rearrangement links TRBV2 to TRBJ1-2, with no clear D. CDR3 size: 12 residues. V was shortened by 6 bases and J by 4 bases, with 9 bases between the two germline ends. Per germline, CDR1 SNHLY and CDR2 FYNNEI. The CDR3 protein is CASRAGLYGYTF. For the CDR3, the DNA is TGTGCCAGCAGAGCGGGCCTCTATGGCTACACCTTC.

This chain links TRBV6-5 with TRBJ1-1; TRBD1 matches 10 bases. CDR1 MNHEY and CDR2 SVGAGI come from the germline V gene. Trimming cost V 6 bases and J 6 bases; bases outside gene matches: 7. The CDR3 contains 14 residues. CDR3 in DNA: TGTGCCAGCAGCGACGGACAGGGGGGTCCTGAAGCTTTCTTT. This translates into CASSDGQGGPEAFF.

The chain links TRBV6-4 to TRBJ2-5; D gene ambiguous. Germline-derived CDR1 and CDR2 are MRHNA and SNTAGT. This CDR3 comprises 11 residues. Trimming left V 5 bases short and J 2 bases short, with 3 bases between. This CDR3 is CASSLQETQYF. As DNA, the CDR3 is TGTGCCAGCAGTCTACAAGAGACCCAGTACTTC.

This sequence joins TRBV7-9 and TRBJ1-1; no clear D. Germline V gene lookup returns CDR1 SEHNR and CDR2 FQNEAQ (reference sequence). V lost 1 base to trimming and J lost 0 bases, with 3 bases between them. This CDR3 contains 13 residues. For the CDR3, the DNA is TGTGCCAGCAGCTTAGATATGAACACTGAAGCTTTCTTT. Residues: CASSLDMNTEAFF.

The rearrangement links TRBV27 to TRBJ1-4; possibly TRBD1 for D (5 bases). The CDR3 is 16 residues long. The V gene lost 4 bases and the J gene lost 2 bases, with 14 bases spanning the gap. Germline V lookup: CDR1 MNHEY, CDR2 SMNVEV (reference sequence). The CDR3, as DNA: TGTGCCAGCAGTTCGCGTCCGGGACTTACTAATGAAAAACTGTTTTTT. Translation: CASSSRPGLTNEKLFF.

This rearrangement joins TRBV7-9 to TRBJ2-7, with D possibly TRBD1 on 5 matching bases. CDR1 and CDR2 (germline): SEHNR, FQNEAQ (reference sequence). This CDR3 is 16 amino acids long. Trimming pared 1 base from V and 6 bases from J, leaving 19 bases between. CDR3 residues: CASSLVFSRTKAEQYF. DNA of the CDR3: TGTGCCAGCAGCTTAGTCTTTTCACGGACAAAGGCCGAGCAGTACTTC.

The chain is built from TRBV3-1 (or the pseudogene TRBV3-2) and TRBJ1-3; D call uncertain. CDR3 length: 16 amino acids. Trimming left V 2 bases short and J 0 bases short, with 11 bases between. Germline CDR1 reads LGHDT; CDR2 reads YNNKEL (reference sequence). The CDR3 sequence: CASSQSGRASGNTIYF. The DNA of the CDR3 is TGTGCCAGCAGCCAATCCGGCCGGGCCTCTGGAAACACCATATATTTT.

J is TRBJ2-2 and V is TRBV5-1; TRBD1 matches at 10 bases. The CDR3 has 16 amino acids. Per the germline V gene, CDR1 is SGHRS and CDR2 is YFSETQ. V was clipped by 4 bases and J by 2 bases; unmatched bases: 5. The CDR3 region is CASSKRTGGNTGELFF. DNA of the CDR3: TGCGCCAGCAGCAAACGGACAGGGGGAAACACCGGGGAGCTGTTTTTT. Based on the CDR3 plus reference TRBV5-1 and TRBJ2-2, the full variable domain is KAGVTQTPRYLIKTRGQQVTLSCSPISGHRSVSWYQQTPGQGLQFLFEYFSETQRNKGNFPGRFSGRQFSNSRSEMNVSTLELGDSALYLCASSKRTGGNTGELFFGEGSRLTVL.

This clone is a singleton in its sample. V gene TRBV15 combines with J gene TRBJ2-7; 13 bases align to TRBD2. The trim removed 1 base at V and 4 bases at J, leaving 10 bases unmatched. This CDR3 has 18 amino acids. Germline CDR1 LNHNV, CDR2 YYDKDF (reference sequence). CDR3 nucleotides: TGTGCCACCAGCAGAGCCCCGACCACGACTAGCGGGGGGTACGAGCAGTACTTC. It encodes CATSRAPTTTSGGYEQYF.

This chain joins TRBV10-3 and TRBJ1-1, with a possible D match to TRBD1 (5 bases). V lost 6 bases and J lost 1, with 15 bases in between. This CDR3 comprises 15 residues. Germline-derived CDR1 and CDR2 are ENHRY and SYGVKD. CDR3 bases: TGTGCCATCAGCGAATTAAATAGGGGGAACACTGAAGCTTTCTTT. Its protein is CAISELNRGNTEAFF.

A single count supports this clone. This chain connects TRBV5-6 to TRBJ2-1; D is ambiguous. V was shortened by 4 bases and J by 3 bases, with 8 bases between the two germline ends. Germline V gene lookup returns CDR1 SGHDT and CDR2 YYEEEE. This CDR3 is built from 13 residues. The CDR3 nucleotides read TGTGCCAGCAGCCCACGTGGCTACAATGAGCAGTTCTTC. This gives the protein CASSPRGYNEQFF.

For this clone: Other DNA sequences within the sample encode an identical CDR3. This sequence joins TRBV5-1 and TRBJ2-5, with TRBD2 identical over 14 bases. CDR1 is SGHRS and CDR2 is YFSETQ in the germline V gene. The CDR3 is 16 amino acids. Germline trimming cut 4 bases from V and 5 bases from J; bases unmatched to any gene: 7. This CDR3 is CASSPGLAGGGETQYF. The CDR3, as DNA: TGCGCCAGCAGCCCAGGACTAGCGGGGGGTGGTGAGACCCAGTACTTC.